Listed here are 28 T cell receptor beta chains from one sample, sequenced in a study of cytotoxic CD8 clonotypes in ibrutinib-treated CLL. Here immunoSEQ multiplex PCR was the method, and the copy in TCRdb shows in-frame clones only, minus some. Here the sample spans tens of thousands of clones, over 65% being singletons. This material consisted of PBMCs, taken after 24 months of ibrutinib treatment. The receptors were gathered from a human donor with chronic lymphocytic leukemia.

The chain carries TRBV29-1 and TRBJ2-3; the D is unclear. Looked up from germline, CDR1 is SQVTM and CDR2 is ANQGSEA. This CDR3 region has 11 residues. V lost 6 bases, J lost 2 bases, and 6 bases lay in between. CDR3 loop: CSVGSTDTQYF. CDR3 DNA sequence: TGCAGCGTGGGGTCCACAGATACGCAGTATTTT.

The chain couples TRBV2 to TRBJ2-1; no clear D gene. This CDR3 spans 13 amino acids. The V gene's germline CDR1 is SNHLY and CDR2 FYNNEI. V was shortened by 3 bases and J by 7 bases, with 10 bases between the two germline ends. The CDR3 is CASSERIMNEQFF. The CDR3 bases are TGTGCCAGCAGTGAGCGAATAATGAATGAGCAGTTCTTC.

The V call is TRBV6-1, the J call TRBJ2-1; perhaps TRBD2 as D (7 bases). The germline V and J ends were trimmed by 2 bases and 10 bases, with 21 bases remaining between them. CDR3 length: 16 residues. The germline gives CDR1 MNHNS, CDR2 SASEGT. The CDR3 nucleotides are TGTGCCAGCAGTGAATTAGGGGGGGCAGGCCTGTCGGAGCAGTTCTTC. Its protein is CASSELGGAGLSEQFF.

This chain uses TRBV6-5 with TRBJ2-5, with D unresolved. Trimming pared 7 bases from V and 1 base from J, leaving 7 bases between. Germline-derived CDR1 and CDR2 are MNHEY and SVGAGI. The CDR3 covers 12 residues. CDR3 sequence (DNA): TGTGCCAGCAAACGGTCCCAAGAGACCCAGTACTTC. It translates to CASKRSQETQYF.

DNA for the CDR3: TGTGCCAGCTATGGTGCTACTAACACCGGGGAGCTGTTTTTT. This translates into CASYGATNTGELFF. This chain uses TRBV2 with TRBJ2-2; D is ambiguous. The length of the CDR3 is 14 residues. Germline V gene lookup returns CDR1 SNHLY and CDR2 FYNNEI. Trimming left V 8 bases short and J 2 bases short, with 12 bases between.

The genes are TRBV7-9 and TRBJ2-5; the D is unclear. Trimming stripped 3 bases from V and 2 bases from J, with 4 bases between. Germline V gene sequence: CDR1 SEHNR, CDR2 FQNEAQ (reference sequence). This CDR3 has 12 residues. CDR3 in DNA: TGTGCCAGCAGCTTTCAACAAGAGACCCAGTACTTC. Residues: CASSFQQETQYF.

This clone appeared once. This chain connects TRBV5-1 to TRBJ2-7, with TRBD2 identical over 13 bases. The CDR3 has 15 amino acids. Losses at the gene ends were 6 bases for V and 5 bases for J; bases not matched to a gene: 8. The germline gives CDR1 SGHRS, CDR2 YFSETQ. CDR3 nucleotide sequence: TGCGCCAGCACGTCCGGGACTAGCGGGAACAACGAGCAGTACTTC. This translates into CASTSGTSGNNEQYF.

CDR3 DNA sequence: TGTGCCAGCAGTCACGGAGCTGGGGTTCAGCCCCAGCATTTT. It specifies CASSHGAGVQPQHF. V usage is TRBV27 and J usage is TRBJ1-5; D is undetermined. Looked up from germline, CDR1 is MNHEY and CDR2 is SMNVEV (reference sequence). The CDR3 is 14 residues long. V was clipped by 5 bases and J by 6 bases, with 14 bases between them.

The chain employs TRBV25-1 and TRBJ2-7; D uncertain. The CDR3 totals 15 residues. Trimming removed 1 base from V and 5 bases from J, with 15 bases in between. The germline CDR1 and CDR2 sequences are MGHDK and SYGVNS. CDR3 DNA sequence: TGTGCCAGCAGTGAATCTGGGCCAAGAAGGGACGAGCAGTACTTC. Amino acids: CASSESGPRRDEQYF.

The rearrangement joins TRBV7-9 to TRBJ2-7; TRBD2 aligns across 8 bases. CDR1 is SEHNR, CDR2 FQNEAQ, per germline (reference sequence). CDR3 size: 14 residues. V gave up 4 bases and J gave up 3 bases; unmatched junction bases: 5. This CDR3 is CASSSWTSYYEQYF. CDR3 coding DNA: TGTGCCAGCAGCTCCTGGACTAGCTACTACGAGCAGTACTTC.

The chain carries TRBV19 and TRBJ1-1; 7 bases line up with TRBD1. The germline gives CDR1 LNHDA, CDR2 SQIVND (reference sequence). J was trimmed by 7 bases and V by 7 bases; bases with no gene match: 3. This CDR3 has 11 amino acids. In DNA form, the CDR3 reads TGTGCCAGTAACAGGGGAGTTGAAGCTTTCTTT. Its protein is CASNRGVEAFF.

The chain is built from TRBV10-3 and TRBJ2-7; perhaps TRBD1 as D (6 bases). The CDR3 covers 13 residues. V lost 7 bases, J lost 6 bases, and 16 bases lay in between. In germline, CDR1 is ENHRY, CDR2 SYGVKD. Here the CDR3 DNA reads TGTGCCATCACGAATCAGGGGTTATCCGAGCAGTACTTC. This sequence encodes CAITNQGLSEQYF.

The CDR3 nucleotides are TGTGCCAGCAGAGGACAGCCCCCTGGGGCCAACGTCCTGACTTTC. Its translation is CASRGQPPGANVLTF. The V call is TRBV2, the J call TRBJ2-6; a weak D match, TRBD1 (6 bases). The CDR3 contains 15 residues. Germline-derived CDR1 and CDR2 are SNHLY and FYNNEI. Deletions cut 6 bases from V and 2 bases from J, with 11 bases between.

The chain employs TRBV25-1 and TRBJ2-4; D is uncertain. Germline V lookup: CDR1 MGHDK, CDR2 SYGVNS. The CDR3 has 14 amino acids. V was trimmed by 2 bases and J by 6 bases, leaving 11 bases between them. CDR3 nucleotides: TGTGCCAGCAGTGAAGGTGGGCCGGGAAACATTCAGTACTTC. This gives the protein CASSEGGPGNIQYF.

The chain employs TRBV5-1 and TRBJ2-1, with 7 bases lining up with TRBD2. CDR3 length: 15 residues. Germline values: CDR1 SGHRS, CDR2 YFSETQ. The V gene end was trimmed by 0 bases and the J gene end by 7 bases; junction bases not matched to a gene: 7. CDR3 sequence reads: CASSLVSAGSNEQFF. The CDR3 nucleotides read TGCGCCAGCAGCTTGGTATCAGCGGGATCGAATGAGCAGTTCTTC.

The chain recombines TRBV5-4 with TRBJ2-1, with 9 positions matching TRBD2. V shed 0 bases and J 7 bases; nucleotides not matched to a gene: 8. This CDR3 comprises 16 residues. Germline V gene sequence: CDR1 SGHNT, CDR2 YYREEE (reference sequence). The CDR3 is CASSLGTGGLANEQFF. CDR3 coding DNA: TGTGCCAGCAGCTTGGGGACTGGGGGACTAGCAAATGAGCAGTTCTTC. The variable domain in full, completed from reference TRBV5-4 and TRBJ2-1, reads ETGVTQSPTHLIKTRGQQVTLRCSSQSGHNTVSWYQQALGQGPQFIFQYYREEENGRGNFPPRFSGLQFPNYSSELNVNALELDDSALYLCASSLGTGGLANEQFFGPGTRLTVL.

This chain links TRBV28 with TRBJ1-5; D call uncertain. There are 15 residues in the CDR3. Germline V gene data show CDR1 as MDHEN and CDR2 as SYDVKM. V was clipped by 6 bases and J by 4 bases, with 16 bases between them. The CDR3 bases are TGTGCCAGCAGACGTCGGATGAGGGTTAATCAGCCCCAGCATTTT. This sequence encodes CASRRRMRVNQPQHF.

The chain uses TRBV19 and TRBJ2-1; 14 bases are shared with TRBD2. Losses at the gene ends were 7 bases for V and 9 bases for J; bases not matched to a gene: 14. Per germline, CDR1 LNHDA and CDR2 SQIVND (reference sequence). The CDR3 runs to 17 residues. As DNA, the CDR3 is TGTGCCAGTAAAACACGTGGGACTAGCGGGAGCGGAGCTGAGCAGTTCTTC. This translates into CASKTRGTSGSGAEQFF.

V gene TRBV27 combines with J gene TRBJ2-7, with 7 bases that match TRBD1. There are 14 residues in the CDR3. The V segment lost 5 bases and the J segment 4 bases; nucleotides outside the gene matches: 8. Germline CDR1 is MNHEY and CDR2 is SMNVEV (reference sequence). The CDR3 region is CASSPGTANYEQYF. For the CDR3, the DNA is TGTGCCAGCAGTCCGGGGACAGCTAATTACGAGCAGTACTTC.

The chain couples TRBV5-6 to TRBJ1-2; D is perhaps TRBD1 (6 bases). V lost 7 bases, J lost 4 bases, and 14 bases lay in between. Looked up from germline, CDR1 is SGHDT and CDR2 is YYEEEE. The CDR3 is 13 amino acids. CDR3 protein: CASYSQGTYGYTF. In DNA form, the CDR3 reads TGTGCCAGCTATTCACAGGGTACCTATGGCTACACCTTC.

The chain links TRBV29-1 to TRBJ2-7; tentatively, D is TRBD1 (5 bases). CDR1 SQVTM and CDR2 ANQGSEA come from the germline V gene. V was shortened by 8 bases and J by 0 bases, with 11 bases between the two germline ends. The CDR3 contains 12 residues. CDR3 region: CSFTGDSYEQYF. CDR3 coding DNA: TGCAGCTTCACAGGCGACTCCTACGAGCAGTACTTC.

CDR3 DNA: TGTGCCAGCAGCCAAGGGACCGCCGAAGATACGCAGTATTTT. Its translation: CASSQGTAEDTQYF. V and J are TRBV4-2 and TRBJ2-3; the D is unclear. Germline V CDR1 and CDR2: LGHNA, YNFKEQ. V lost 1 base and J 5 bases, leaving 10 bases between the germline ends. The CDR3 is 14 residues long.

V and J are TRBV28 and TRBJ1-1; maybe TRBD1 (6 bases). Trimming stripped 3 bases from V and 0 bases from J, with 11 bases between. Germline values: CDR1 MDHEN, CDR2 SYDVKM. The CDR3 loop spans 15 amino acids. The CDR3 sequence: CASSLGGGVNTEAFF. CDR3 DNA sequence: TGTGCCAGCAGTTTGGGGGGCGGGGTGAACACTGAAGCTTTCTTT. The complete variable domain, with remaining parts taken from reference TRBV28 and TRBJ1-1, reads DVKVTQSSRYLVKRTGEKVFLECVQDMDHENMFWYRQDPGLGLRLIYFSYDVKMKEKGDIPEGYSVSREKKERFSLILESASTNQTSMYLCASSLGGGVNTEAFFGQGTRLTVV.

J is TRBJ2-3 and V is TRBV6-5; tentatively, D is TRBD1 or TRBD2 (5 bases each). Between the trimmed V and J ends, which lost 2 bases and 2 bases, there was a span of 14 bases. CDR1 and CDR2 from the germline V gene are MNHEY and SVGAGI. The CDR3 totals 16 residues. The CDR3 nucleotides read TGTGCCAGCAGTTACAGACCGGGACCTTACACAGATACGCAGTATTTT. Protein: CASSYRPGPYTDTQYF.

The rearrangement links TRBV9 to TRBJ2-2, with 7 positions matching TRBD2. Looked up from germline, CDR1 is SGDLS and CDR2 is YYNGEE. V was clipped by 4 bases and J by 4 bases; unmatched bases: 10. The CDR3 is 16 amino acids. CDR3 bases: TGTGCCAGCAGCCCCCTGGCGGGAGTTATCACCGGGGAGCTGTTTTTT. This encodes CASSPLAGVITGELFF. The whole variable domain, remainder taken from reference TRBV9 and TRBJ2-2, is DSGVTQTPKHLITATGQRVTLRCSPRSGDLSVYWYQQSLDQGLQFLIQYYNGEERAKGNILERFSAQQFPDLHSELNLSSLELGDSALYFCASSPLAGVITGELFFGEGSRLTVL.

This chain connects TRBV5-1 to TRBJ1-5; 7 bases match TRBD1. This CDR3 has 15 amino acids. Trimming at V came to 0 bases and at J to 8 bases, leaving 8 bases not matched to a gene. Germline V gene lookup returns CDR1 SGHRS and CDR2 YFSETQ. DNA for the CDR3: TGCGCCAGCAGCTTGGATGCGACAGGGTTGAAGCCCCAGCATTTT. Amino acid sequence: CASSLDATGLKPQHF.

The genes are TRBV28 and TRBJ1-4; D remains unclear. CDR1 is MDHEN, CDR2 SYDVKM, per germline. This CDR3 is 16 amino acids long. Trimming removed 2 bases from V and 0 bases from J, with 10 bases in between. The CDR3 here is CASSLASSSTNEKLFF. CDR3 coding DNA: TGTGCCAGCAGTTTAGCCTCCAGTTCAACTAATGAAAAACTGTTTTTT.

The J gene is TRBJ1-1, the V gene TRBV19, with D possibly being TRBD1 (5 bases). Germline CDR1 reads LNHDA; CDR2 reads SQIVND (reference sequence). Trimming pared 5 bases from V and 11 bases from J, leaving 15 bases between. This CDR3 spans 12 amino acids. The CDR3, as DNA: TGTGCCAGTAGTTCAAATACCCCAGGGGCTTTCTTT. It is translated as CASSSNTPGAFF.